One and the same sample provided the 27 T cell receptor beta chains below, sequenced in a study of OX40 agonist ivuxolimab in advanced cancers. The table came from immunoSEQ multiplex PCR; TCRdb's copy has only in-frame clones and leaves some out. The data show about 42,000 clones, 75% to 90% seen once. The sample was CD4+ or CD8+ T cells sorted from blood, taken in a trial of the OX40 agonist ivuxolimab. The receptors stem from an adult with an advanced solid tumor such as melanoma, head and neck, liver or kidney cancer.

The chain has TRBV7-9 and TRBJ2-2, with TRBD1 as a possible D gene (6 bases). V shed 3 bases and J shed 3 bases, with 11 bases lying between them. The V gene's germline CDR1 is SEHNR and CDR2 FQNEAQ (reference sequence). This CDR3 is 15 amino acids long. DNA for the CDR3: TGTGCCAGCAGCTTGGTCGGGACATACACCGGGGAGCTGTTTTTT. It codes for CASSLVGTYTGELFF.

The rearrangement joins TRBV2 to TRBJ2-3; 10 bases match TRBD2. The CDR3 runs 18 residues. J was trimmed by 6 bases and V by 2 bases; bases with no gene match: 14. Germline CDR1 is SNHLY and CDR2 is FYNNEI. The CDR3 coding sequence is TGTGCCAGCAGTGAATCGGGGACTAGCGTTCGGCCCCCCGATACGCAGTATTTT. Translated: CASSESGTSVRPPDTQYF.

The CDR3, as DNA: TGTGCCAGCAGTTTCCGCGGGAGGTTCACAGATACGCAGTATTTT. It codes for CASSFRGRFTDTQYF. The chain links TRBV27 to TRBJ2-3; 8 nucleotides align to TRBD2. The V gene's germline CDR1 is MNHEY and CDR2 SMNVEV (reference sequence). With V trimmed by 3 bases and J by 2 bases, 4 bases remained unmatched. The CDR3 has 15 amino acids.

The chain joins TRBV5-1 to TRBJ2-2; 7 nucleotides line up with TRBD2. The CDR3 has 15 residues. Looked up from germline, CDR1 is SGHRS and CDR2 is YFSETQ. Unmatched junction bases numbered 6, after V lost 3 bases and J lost 4 bases. The CDR3 DNA reads as TGCGCCAGCAGCTGGTCCGGGGGGTCCACCGGGGAGCTGTTTTTT. Translation: CASSWSGGSTGELFF.

The CDR3 region is CASSYSRAGVYEQYF. CDR3 nucleotide sequence: TGTGCCAGCAGTTACTCGAGAGCCGGCGTTTACGAGCAGTACTTC. V is TRBV6-6 and J is TRBJ2-7, with no clear D. V was cut by 0 bases and J by 4 bases, with 13 bases left in between. Per the germline V gene, CDR1 is MNHNY and CDR2 is SVGAGI (reference sequence). The CDR3 runs to 15 residues.

The V and J genes are TRBV21-1 and TRBJ2-6; the DNA was not used to check the table's D call, TRBD1. TRBV21-1 has pseudogene status. The CDR3 is 17 amino acids. The CDR3 region has the DNA TGTGCCAGCAGCGAGAGACAGGGCCCCGTTGGGGCCAACGTCCTGACTTTC. It specifies CASSERQGPVGANVLTF.

The rearrangement uses TRBV7-9 and TRBJ2-5, with D perhaps being TRBD1 or TRBD2 (5 bases each). The CDR3 length is 14 residues. V gave up 1 base and J gave up 3 bases, with 9 bases separating them. Looked up from germline, CDR1 is SEHNR and CDR2 is FQNEAQ (reference sequence). CDR3 DNA: TGTGCCAGCAGCTTAGACTGGGGGAAAGAGACCCAGTACTTC. Translating it yields CASSLDWGKETQYF. Using reference TRBV7-9 and TRBJ2-5 for the parts outside the CDR3, the full variable domain is DTGVSQNPRHKITKRGQNVTFRCDPISEHNRLYWYRQTLGQGPEFLTYFQNEAQLEKSRLLSDRFSAERPKGSFSTLEIQRTEQGDSAMYLCASSLDWGKETQYFGPGTRLLVL.

This chain joins TRBV7-9 and TRBJ2-7, with 7 bases aligning to TRBD2. The V and J ends lost 4 bases and 2 bases, in that order; junction bases with no gene match: 2. In germline, CDR1 is SEHNR, CDR2 FQNEAQ (reference sequence). The length of the CDR3 is 13 residues. The CDR3 reads CASSSSGAYEQYF. CDR3 sequence (DNA): TGTGCCAGCAGCTCTAGCGGCGCCTACGAGCAGTACTTC.

This chain joins TRBV19 and TRBJ2-1; TRBD2 aligns across 10 bases. Per germline, CDR1 LNHDA and CDR2 SQIVND (reference sequence). This CDR3 spans 15 amino acids. After removal of 3 bases from V and 5 bases from J, the junction contained 4 bases not matched to a gene. In nucleotides, the CDR3 is TGTGCCAGTAGTATGGGTAGCGGGGGGCACAATGAGCAGTTCTTC. It codes for CASSMGSGGHNEQFF.

This chain joins TRBV4-1 and TRBJ2-5; the D is unclear. Trimming took off 2 bases at V and 5 bases at J, with 21 bases between the two ends. The CDR3 is 17 amino acids. Germline V gives CDR1 MGHRA, CDR2 YSYEKL. For the CDR3, the DNA is TGCGCCAGCAGCCAATCCCCCCGGGTGCTGGGCCCGGAGACCCAGTACTTC. It encodes CASSQSPRVLGPETQYF.

The rearrangement uses TRBV10-3 and TRBJ1-1, with TRBD1 as a possible D gene (6 bases). Trimming removed 3 bases from V and 4 bases from J, with 12 bases in between. This CDR3 is 14 amino acids long. Per germline, CDR1 ENHRY and CDR2 SYGVKD. CDR3 nucleotide sequence: TGTGCCATCAGTGAAGGATTAGGGGGCACTGAAGCTTTCTTT. Protein sequence: CAISEGLGGTEAFF.

The chain combines TRBV6-5 with TRBJ2-5; 7 nucleotides agree with TRBD1. Per the germline V gene, CDR1 is MNHEY and CDR2 is SVGAGI. V lost 2 bases to trimming and J lost 2 bases; unmatched junction nucleotides: 2. There are 14 residues in the CDR3. The CDR3 coding sequence is TGTGCCAGCAGTTACGGACAGGCTCAAGAGACCCAGTACTTC. This translates into CASSYGQAQETQYF.

CDR3 sequence (DNA): TGTGCCAGCAGTTTATGGATAACAGCAACTAATGAAAAACTGTTTTTT. Its protein is CASSLWITATNEKLFF. The chain uses TRBV28 and TRBJ1-4; D ambiguous. Germline CDR1 and CDR2: MDHEN and SYDVKM. V lost 0 bases, J lost 0 bases, and 8 bases lay in between. This CDR3 contains 16 residues.

The chain combines TRBV27 with TRBJ2-7; tentative D call: TRBD2 (5 bases). In germline, CDR1 is MNHEY, CDR2 SMNVEV (reference sequence). This CDR3 is built from 15 residues. The germline V and J ends were trimmed by 3 bases and 6 bases, with 18 bases remaining between them. The CDR3 protein is CASSFYMGPGSEQYF. DNA of the CDR3: TGTGCCAGCAGTTTTTATATGGGCCCTGGGAGCGAGCAGTACTTC.

By share, this clone ranks as medium-sized (0.01 to 0.1%). The V call is TRBV7-9, the J call TRBJ2-3; 7 nucleotides align to TRBD1. Trimming removed 0 bases from V and 6 bases from J; junction bases left unmatched: 6. This CDR3 is 15 amino acids long. CDR1 and CDR2 (germline): SEHNR, FQNEAQ (reference sequence). The CDR3 protein is CASSLAEGAGDTQYF. CDR3 in DNA: TGTGCCAGCAGCTTAGCTGAGGGGGCCGGGGATACGCAGTATTTT.

This clone was observed a few times. The V call is TRBV7-9, the J call TRBJ1-1, with 7 bases fitting TRBD1. V lost 1 base to trimming and J lost 0 bases; unmatched junction nucleotides: 14. The CDR3 covers 19 residues. The V gene's germline CDR1 is SEHNR and CDR2 FQNEAQ (reference sequence). CDR3 nucleotides: TGTGCCAGCAGCTTAGGGGCTATCGGGACAGCCAGTCTGAACACTGAAGCTTTCTTT. Its protein product is CASSLGAIGTASLNTEAFF.

This clone was recorded once. This chain uses TRBV6-1 with TRBJ2-7, with 7 bases matching TRBD1. Germline loops: CDR1 MNHNS, CDR2 SASEGT. V shed 6 bases and J 6 bases; nucleotides not matched to a gene: 11. This CDR3 is built from 14 residues. CDR3 sequence: CASSRQGGTREQYF. CDR3 bases: TGTGCCAGCAGCAGACAGGGTGGTACCCGCGAGCAGTACTTC.

The chain couples TRBV9 to TRBJ1-1; no clear D gene. Germline CDR1 and CDR2: SGDLS and YYNGEE. Trimming removed 0 bases from V and 1 base from J, with 10 bases in between. The CDR3 consists of 15 residues. The CDR3 loop is CASSVGGKTNTEAFF. The CDR3 DNA is TGTGCCAGCAGCGTAGGCGGCAAAACGAACACTGAAGCTTTCTTT.

This rearrangement joins TRBV28 to TRBJ2-5; D gene ambiguous. Germline assignment: CDR1 MDHEN and CDR2 SYDVKM. CDR3 length: 14 residues. V lost 5 bases, J lost 5 bases, and 15 bases lay in between. CDR3 sequence (DNA): TGTGCCAGCAGTGGAATGGACGGTCGGGAGACCCAGTACTTC. The encoded protein is CASSGMDGRETQYF.

The chain is built from TRBV14 and TRBJ2-5; tentatively, D is TRBD2 (6 bases). V was pared by 4 bases and J by 5 bases, with 14 bases between. The CDR3 consists of 14 residues. Germline CDR1 SGHDN, CDR2 FVKESK. CDR3 sequence reads: CASSRLGWMETQYF. In nucleotides, the CDR3 is TGTGCCAGCAGCCGACTAGGGTGGATGGAGACCCAGTACTTC.

This chain joins TRBV4-1 and TRBJ2-5; 9 bases fit TRBD1. The J call is in doubt because the DNA end fits TRBJ2-7 better. CDR1 and CDR2 (germline): MGHRA, YSYEKL. The length of the CDR3 is 14 residues. The CDR3: CASSRGTGLHEQYF. The DNA of the CDR3 is TGCGCCAGCAGCCGCGGGACAGGGTTGCACGAGCAGTACTTC.

The genes are TRBV4-1 and TRBJ1-1; the D gene is possibly TRBD1 (6 bases). The CDR3 extends over 13 amino acids. V lost 3 bases and J 4 bases, leaving 9 bases between the germline ends. In germline, CDR1 is MGHRA, CDR2 YSYEKL. CDR3 sequence (DNA): TGCGCCAGCAGCCATGGGGGGCGCACTGAAGCTTTCTTT. Translated: CASSHGGRTEAFF.

This clone was seen only a few times. The chain combines TRBV28 with TRBJ2-1; 10 positions match TRBD1. The V and J ends lost 5 bases and 3 bases, in that order; junction bases with no gene match: 4. Germline V gene lookup returns CDR1 MDHEN and CDR2 SYDVKM. The CDR3 length is 15 residues. CDR3 sequence (DNA): TGTGCCAGCAGTCTCGGGACAGGGGTCTACAATGAGCAGTTCTTC. This codes for CASSLGTGVYNEQFF.

This chain uses TRBV21-1 with TRBJ2-6; whether TRBD1, the table's D call, matches the DNA was not checked. TRBV21-1 is noted as a pseudogene. This CDR3 is built from 20 residues. In DNA, the CDR3 is TGTGCCAGCAGCAAAGCGTCTAGGGAACAGGGGGCATCTGGGGCCAACGTCCTGACTTTC. Its protein product is CASSKASREQGASGANVLTF.

The rearrangement joins TRBV5-1 to TRBJ2-3; no reliable D call. The CDR3 has 14 residues. Germline values: CDR1 SGHRS, CDR2 YFSETQ. V lost 0 bases to trimming and J lost 4 bases, with 9 bases between them. CDR3 region: CASSLETEADTQYF. CDR3 coding DNA: TGCGCCAGCAGCTTGGAGACCGAGGCAGATACGCAGTATTTT.

This chain uses TRBV4-1 with TRBJ1-2, with D perhaps TRBD1 (5 bases). This CDR3 is built from 16 residues. Trimming removed 0 bases at V and 0 bases at J, with 11 bases between. Germline V gene data show CDR1 as MGHRA and CDR2 as YSYEKL. DNA for the CDR3: TGCGCCAGCAGCCAAGAGGGACCATACACTAACTATGGCTACACCTTC. It specifies CASSQEGPYTNYGYTF.

The chain carries TRBV6-6 and TRBJ1-5, with D possibly TRBD1 on 6 matching bases. The germline gives CDR1 MNHNY, CDR2 SVGAGI (reference sequence). This CDR3 is built from 16 residues. Trimming stripped 5 bases from V and 8 bases from J, with 22 bases between. CDR3 residues: CASSTATGGPGEPQHF. The CDR3 DNA sequence: TGTGCCAGCAGTACCGCCACGGGGGGCCCTGGCGAGCCCCAGCATTTT.